This is a list of T cell receptor beta chains from one sample in a study of shared clonotypes between healthy human individuals. Sequencing was performed with immunoSEQ multiplex PCR; in TCRdb, only in-frame clones are kept and a portion is missing. This sample carries some 690,000 clones, 90% of them seen once, and the ten largest clones take 30% to 35%. Sequencing was carried out using memory CD8+ T cells from PBMCs. All receptors derive from a man between 18 and 35 years old in good health. Some clones in this sample may be carry-over from other donors' samples. Both conserved end residues are part of each CDR3. Not all rows give a size; the values are once, few, many and, for expanded clones, a class.

clone_size: once; cdr3_length: 12; j_call: TRBJ1-1; v_call: TRBV7-9; cdr3_aa: CASRQMNTEAFF
clone_size: -; cdr3_length: 18; j_call: TRBJ2-1; v_call: TRBV19; cdr3_aa: CASTVGLAGGRIYNEQFF
clone_size: once; cdr3_length: 14; j_call: TRBJ2-7; v_call: TRBV28; cdr3_aa: CAAQPGFLSYEQYF
clone_size: once; cdr3_length: 15; j_call: TRBJ2-1; v_call: TRBV13; cdr3_aa: CASSAPGTGYNEQFF
clone_size: -; cdr3_length: 13; j_call: TRBJ1-5; v_call: TRBV28; cdr3_aa: CASSPRGGWPQHF
clone_size: -; cdr3_length: 12; j_call: TRBJ2-1; v_call: TRBV7-6; cdr3_aa: CASSLGRSEQFF
clone_size: -; cdr3_length: 13; j_call: TRBJ2-6; v_call: TRBV27; cdr3_aa: CASSSSGANVLTF
clone_size: -; cdr3_length: 17; j_call: TRBJ2-4; v_call: TRBV5-4; cdr3_aa: CASSPGLAGGLENIQYF
clone_size: once; cdr3_length: 15; j_call: TRBJ1-4; v_call: TRBV11-2; cdr3_aa: CASSFISGGEEKLFF
clone_size: -; cdr3_length: 14; j_call: TRBJ1-1; v_call: TRBV11-2; cdr3_aa: CASSSGQANTEAFF
clone_size: -; cdr3_length: 15; j_call: TRBJ2-1; v_call: TRBV13; cdr3_aa: CASSLWDGPNNEQFF
clone_size: -; cdr3_length: 15; j_call: TRBJ2-7; v_call: TRBV4-1; cdr3_aa: CASSPGGGATYEQYF
clone_size: -; cdr3_length: 15; j_call: TRBJ2-7; v_call: TRBV27; cdr3_aa: CASSPRTGGLGEQYF
clone_size: -; cdr3_length: 14; j_call: TRBJ2-7; v_call: TRBV4-3; cdr3_aa: CASSPGTGNYEQYF
clone_size: -; cdr3_length: 15; j_call: TRBJ1-2; v_call: TRBV5-4; cdr3_aa: CASSPGVGVNYGYTF
clone_size: -; cdr3_length: 14; j_call: TRBJ2-1; v_call: TRBV30; cdr3_aa: CAWRPGASANEQFF
clone_size: -; cdr3_length: 18; j_call: TRBJ2-2; v_call: TRBV11-1; cdr3_aa: CASSSPVHWERDPGELFF
clone_size: -; cdr3_length: 16; j_call: TRBJ2-5; v_call: TRBV28; cdr3_aa: CASSFSTSGSSETQYF
clone_size: -; cdr3_length: 14; j_call: TRBJ2-3; v_call: TRBV5-6; cdr3_aa: CASSQDRGRDTQYF
clone_size: -; cdr3_length: 15; j_call: TRBJ1-4; v_call: TRBV10-3; cdr3_aa: CAICGSGDPNEKLFF
clone_size: -; cdr3_length: 12; j_call: TRBJ1-2; v_call: TRBV7-2; cdr3_aa: CASSWAGYGYTF
clone_size: -; cdr3_length: 14; j_call: TRBJ2-7; v_call: TRBV10-3; cdr3_aa: CAISGTDRGYEQYF
clone_size: -; cdr3_length: 16; j_call: TRBJ2-1; v_call: TRBV27; cdr3_aa: CASSLSISRTYNEQFF
clone_size: -; cdr3_length: 17; j_call: TRBJ2-4; v_call: TRBV11-1; cdr3_aa: CASSPLVAGRAKNIQYF